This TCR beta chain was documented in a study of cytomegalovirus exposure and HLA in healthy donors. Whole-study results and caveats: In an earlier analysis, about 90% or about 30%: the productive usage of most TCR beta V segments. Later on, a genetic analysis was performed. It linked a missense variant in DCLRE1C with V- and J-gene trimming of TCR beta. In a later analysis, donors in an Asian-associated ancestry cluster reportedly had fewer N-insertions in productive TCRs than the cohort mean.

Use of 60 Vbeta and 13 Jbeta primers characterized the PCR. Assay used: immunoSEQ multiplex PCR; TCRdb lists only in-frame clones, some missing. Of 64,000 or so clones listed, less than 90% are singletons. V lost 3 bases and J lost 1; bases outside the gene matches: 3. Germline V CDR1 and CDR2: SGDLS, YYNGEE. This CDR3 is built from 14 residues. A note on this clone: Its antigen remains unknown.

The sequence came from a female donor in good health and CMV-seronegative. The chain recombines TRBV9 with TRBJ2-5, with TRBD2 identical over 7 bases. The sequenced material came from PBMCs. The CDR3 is CASSAGLGQETQYF. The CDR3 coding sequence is TGTGCCAGCAGCGCCGGACTAGGCCAAGAGACCCAGTACTTC.